Sequencing of this T cell receptor (beta chain) was carried out in a study of cytomegalovirus exposure and HLA in healthy donors. This clone was detected a few times. Its antigen is currently unknown. Findings and limits, study-wide: HLA allele associations emerged for some 16,000 TCR beta sequences in a later analysis, at 0.05 false discovery rate.

V lost 3 bases and J lost 2; bases outside the gene matches: 5. From germline, CDR1 is SEHNR and CDR2 FQNEAQ (reference sequence). This CDR3 has 15 residues. The PCR employed 60 Vbeta primers together with 13 Jbeta primers. Produced via immunoSEQ multiplex PCR; TCRdb's table is partial and in-frame only. The top ten hold about 5.5% of the sample, which has approximately 100,000 clones, roughly 63% seen once. This receptor was taken from a woman in her 70s in good health and CMV-seropositive. The sequencing input was PBMCs. V is TRBV7-9 and J is TRBJ2-3, with TRBD2 matching over 7 bases. This CDR3 is CASSLGLADTDTQYF. In DNA, the CDR3 is TGTGCCAGCAGCTTGGGGCTAGCGGACACAGATACGCAGTATTTT.